This T cell receptor (beta chain) was sequenced in a study of T cell changes during pregnancy in multiple sclerosis. Method: immunoSEQ multiplex PCR; TCRdb's copy keeps in-frame clones and lacks some. The sample has more than 25,000 clones, 91% seen once; the top ten hold approximately 3.6%. With V trimmed by 3 bases and J by 3 bases, 9 bases remained unmatched. CDR1 is SEHNR and CDR2 is FQNEAQ in the germline V gene (reference sequence). The CDR3 contains 16 residues. The sample in question was CD8+ T cells from peripheral blood mononuclear cells, obtained in the second trimester of pregnancy. This receptor was obtained from a female donor in good health, enrolled as a control in a pregnancy study. The chain couples TRBV7-9 to TRBJ2-3; 7 bases map to TRBD2. In DNA, the CDR3 is TGTGCCAGCAGCTTGGGCCAAACAGCGGGGACAGATACGCAGTATTTT. Translation gives CASSLGQTAGTDTQYF.